This TCR beta chain was found in a study of PD-1 blockade in classical Hodgkin lymphoma. Following autologous stem cell transplantation, relapse occurred in every patient, and exposure to brentuximab vedotin varied. This clone has just one count. Antigen specificity is unknown. The table came from immunoSEQ multiplex PCR; TCRdb's copy has only in-frame clones and leaves some out. The sample lists around 41,000 clones; over 60% were seen once. Study-level points and caveats: By C4D1, diversity of CD4+ TCRs had risen significantly, whereas that of CD8+ TCRs had not.

The starting material was peripheral blood mononuclear cells (PBMCs), obtained at baseline. This sequence originates from a human donor with classical Hodgkin lymphoma.

CDR3 sequence reads: CASSEGLSSSYEQYF. The CDR3 DNA reads TGTGCCAGCAGCGAGGGACTATCGAGCTCCTACGAGCAGTACTTC. This sequence joins TRBV28 and TRBJ2-7; 7 nucleotides line up with TRBD2. Trimming cost V 6 bases and J 0 bases; bases outside gene matches: 8. The V gene's germline CDR1 is MDHEN and CDR2 SYDVKM. The CDR3 is made up of 15 amino acids.